The rows below give T cell receptor beta chains drawn from one sample of a study of spatial heterogeneity in lung cancer. TCRdb reprocessed the 5' RACE reads with MiXCR, giving one entry per CDR3 protein. The top ten clones hold about 45% of a sample with fewer than 11,000 distinct CDR3 sequences, 20% to 25% of them seen once. The material sequenced was PBMCs, taken at follow-up. These receptor sequences come from a male donor with early-stage non-small cell lung cancer. CDR3s include the opening cysteine and the closing phenylalanine or tryptophan. A D gene is named only where the DNA matches it firmly. Size values are once, few and many counts, or a class for expanded clones, and some rows have none.

D gene,V gene,clone size,J gene,CDR3 protein,CDR3 DNA
.,TRBV21-1,many,TRBJ1-6,CASSAGTWDFGTPLHF,TGTGCCAGCAGCGCCGGGACATGGGATTTTGGGACACCCCTCCACTTT
TRBD1,TRBV12-3/TRBV12-4,many,TRBJ1-1,CASSLVRRGDSEAFF,TGTGCCAGCAGTTTAGTCAGGAGGGGGGACAGTGAAGCTTTCTTT
.,TRBV27,.,TRBJ1-2,CASSPYVPF,TGTGCCAGCAGCCCCTACGTCCCCTTC
.,TRBV20-1,few,TRBJ1-1,CSAAGVFTEAFF,TGCAGTGCCGCAGGGGTCTTCACTGAAGCTTTCTTT
.,TRBV29-1,many,TRBJ1-1,CSVEWQDDRAFF,TGCAGCGTTGAGTGGCAGGACGATAGGGCTTTCTTT
TRBD1,TRBV2,few,TRBJ2-3,CASEGEGAGDTQYF,TGTGCCAGCGAAGGCGAGGGGGCCGGGGATACGCAGTATTTT
.,TRBV7-2,few,TRBJ1-3,CASTLLAGNTIYF,TGTGCCAGCACCCTCCTCGCTGGAAACACCATATATTTT
.,TRBV5-1,.,TRBJ2-7,CASSLATGAYEQYF,TGCGCCAGCAGCTTGGCGACAGGAGCCTACGAGCAGTACTTC
.,TRBV6-2/TRBV6-3,medium-sized,TRBJ2-1,CASSYSRTHGVF,TGTGCCAGCAGTTACTCAAGGACGCACGGGGTCTTC
.,TRBV5-1,many,TRBJ2-7,CASSSGTASYEQYF,TGCGCCAGCAGCTCAGGGACCGCATCCTACGAGCAGTACTTC
.,TRBV6-5,medium-sized,TRBJ2-1,CASSYSWADPKLF,TGTGCCAGCAGTTACTCGTGGGCCGACCCTAAACTCTTC
.,TRBV5-1,.,TRBJ2-7,CASSSFGYEQYF,TGCGCCAGCAGCTCTTTTGGATACGAGCAGTACTTC
.,TRBV5-1,many,TRBJ2-7,CASSSSAANEQYF,TGCGCCAGCAGCAGCAGCGCGGCAAACGAGCAGTACTTC
.,TRBV6-2/TRBV6-3,many,TRBJ1-5,CASSGWVPDQPQHF,TGTGCCAGCAGTGGATGGGTTCCCGATCAGCCCCAGCATTTT
TRBD1,TRBV19,.,TRBJ2-4,CASSPLTGVAKNIQYF,TGTGCCAGTAGTCCCCTAACAGGGGTGGCCAAAAACATTCAGTACTTC
.,TRBV7-2,medium-sized,TRBJ2-1,CASSPRNDNEQFF,TGTGCCAGCAGCCCTCGAAACGACAATGAGCAGTTCTTC
TRBD1,TRBV5-1,many,TRBJ2-1,CASSPGLGTAYNEQFF,TGCGCCAGCAGCCCTGGCCTGGGGACAGCTTACAATGAGCAGTTCTTC
.,TRBV10-3,.,TRBJ1-5,CAISETNSNQPQHF,TGTGCCATCAGTGAGACTAATAGCAATCAGCCCCAGCATTTT
.,TRBV7-9,medium-sized,TRBJ1-6,CASSLAGQRGSPLHF,TGTGCCAGCAGCTTAGCTGGCCAACGGGGTTCACCCCTCCACTTT
.,TRBV20-1,.,TRBJ2-1,CSARDSGDSLSYNEQFF,TGCAGTGCTAGAGATTCGGGGGACAGCCTCTCCTACAATGAGCAGTTCTTC
.,TRBV28,.,TRBJ1-2,CASSRLGYGYTF,TGTGCCAGCAGTCGACTAGGCTATGGCTACACCTTC
.,TRBV28,many,TRBJ1-2,CASSLFALANYGYTF,TGTGCCAGCAGTTTATTTGCTTTAGCTAACTATGGCTACACCTTC
.,TRBV10-3,few,TRBJ1-5,CAISGGANQPQHF,TGTGCCATCAGTGGGGGGGCCAATCAGCCCCAGCATTTT
.,TRBV6-2/TRBV6-3,.,TRBJ2-5,CASTPQSQETQYF,TGTGCCAGCACCCCCCAGTCACAAGAGACCCAGTACTTC
.,TRBV29-1,few,TRBJ1-2,CSAQHQGYYGYTF,TGCAGCGCCCAGCACCAGGGCTACTATGGCTACACCTTC
.,TRBV20-1,.,TRBJ2-3,CSAKLDFSTDTQYF,TGCAGTGCCAAACTAGATTTCAGCACAGATACGCAGTATTTT
.,TRBV20-1,many,TRBJ1-5,CSARVRAGSSPQHF,TGCAGTGCTAGAGTTAGGGCAGGGAGCTCTCCCCAGCATTTT
.,TRBV28,many,TRBJ2-5,CASTIPNEETQYF,TGTGCCAGCACCATCCCAAACGAGGAGACCCAGTACTTC
TRBD1,TRBV20-1,.,TRBJ2-7,CSARPATGAYEQYF,TGCAGTGCTAGACCCGCGACAGGGGCTTACGAGCAGTACTTC
TRBD2,TRBV10-3,many,TRBJ2-1,CAISYLAGSYNEQFF,TGTGCCATCAGCTATCTAGCGGGATCCTACAATGAGCAGTTCTTC
.,TRBV28,.,TRBJ2-1,CASGQAGQFF,TGTGCCAGCGGGCAGGCGGGGCAGTTCTTC
TRBD2,TRBV28,.,TRBJ2-3,CASRRALAGNTQYF,TGTGCCAGCAGACGGGCCCTAGCGGGTAATACGCAGTATTTT
.,TRBV6-5,.,TRBJ1-2,CASSGPGHLNYGYTF,TGTGCCAGCAGTGGACCGGGACACCTTAACTATGGCTACACCTTC
.,TRBV3-1,medium-sized,TRBJ2-1,CASTSYGETYNEQFF,TGTGCCAGCACAAGTTACGGGGAAACCTACAATGAGCAGTTCTTC
.,TRBV27,medium-sized,TRBJ2-6,CASTWRDSGFSGANVLTF,TGTGCCAGCACCTGGCGGGACAGTGGGTTCTCTGGGGCCAACGTCCTGACTTTC
.,TRBV2,few,TRBJ2-1,CASGASFDEQFF,TGTGCCAGCGGGGCTAGTTTTGATGAGCAGTTCTTC
.,TRBV3-1,.,TRBJ1-5,CASSLTPFSNQPQHF,TGTGCCAGCAGCTTAACACCCTTTAGCAATCAGCCCCAGCATTTT
.,TRBV6-5,many,TRBJ1-5,CASSTGRNQPQHF,TGTGCCAGCAGCACTGGTAGGAATCAGCCCCAGCATTTT
TRBD2,TRBV11-2,medium-sized,TRBJ2-7,CASSPAGGWNYEQYF,TGTGCCAGCAGCCCAGCGGGGGGTTGGAACTACGAGCAGTACTTC
.,TRBV28,.,TRBJ2-2,CASSLDGPNTGELFF,TGTGCCAGCAGTTTGGACGGGCCGAACACCGGGGAGCTGTTTTTT
TRBD2,TRBV5-1,many,TRBJ2-1,CASSWASGGPNEQFF,TGCGCCAGCAGCTGGGCTAGCGGGGGACCTAATGAGCAGTTCTTC
TRBD1,TRBV27,many,TRBJ1-2,CASSLPGGVGYTF,TGTGCCAGCAGTCTCCCAGGGGGCGTTGGCTACACCTTC
.,TRBV9,.,TRBJ2-6,CASSVGDSGANVLTF,TGTGCCAGCAGCGTAGGGGATTCGGGGGCCAACGTCCTGACTTTC
.,TRBV24-1,.,TRBJ2-2,CATSDLGYREAGELFF,TGTGCCACCAGTGACCTGGGCTATAGGGAGGCCGGGGAGCTGTTTTTT
.,TRBV12-3/TRBV12-4,.,TRBJ2-7,CASSKGAGFSRQYF,TGTGCCAGCAGTAAAGGGGCTGGTTTCTCGCGTCAGTACTTC
.,TRBV27,.,TRBJ2-3,CASTSLQSTDTQYF,TGTGCCAGCACCTCCCTCCAAAGCACAGATACGCAGTATTTT
.,TRBV7-2,many,TRBJ1-2,CASSTWMGAYGYTF,TGTGCCAGCAGCACGTGGATGGGGGCCTATGGCTACACCTTC
.,TRBV7-9,many,TRBJ1-4,CASSPGSLNEKLFF,TGTGCCAGCAGCCCGGGTAGCCTTAATGAAAAACTGTTTTTT
.,TRBV9,.,TRBJ2-3,CASSEDPSSTDTQYF,TGTGCCAGCAGCGAGGACCCCTCGAGCACAGATACGCAGTATTTT
.,TRBV7-2,.,TRBJ1-5,CASSLGTDSRWPQHF,TGTGCCAGCAGCTTAGGGACAGACAGCCGGTGGCCCCAGCATTTT
.,TRBV5-1,.,TRBJ2-3,CASSPEVTDTQYF,TGCGCCAGCAGTCCAGAGGTAACAGATACGCAGTATTTT